These 17 T cell receptor beta chains originate from one sample sequenced in a study of CD8 T cells in Susac syndrome. The RNA input was about 0.5 to 1 ug, and it was reverse transcribed with random hexamers. MiXCR, applied by TCRdb to the immunoSEQ multiplex PCR reads, yields one record per CDR3 protein. Among 110,000 to 150,000 distinct CDR3 sequences listed, 94% were seen once. Material for sequencing was CD8+ T cells from PBMCs. These receptor sequences come from a human donor in good health.

The rearrangement uses TRBV6-8 and TRBJ2-1; TRBD2 agrees at 9 bases. The germline gives CDR1 MNHGY, CDR2 SAAAGT. CDR3 size: 13 residues. V lost 5 bases and J lost 7; bases outside the gene matches: 3. The chain's CDR3 is CASSRLAENEQFF. CDR3 DNA sequence: TGTGCCAGCAGTCGACTAGCGGAAAATGAGCAGTTCTTC.

The chain employs TRBV28 and TRBJ2-5; no clear D. V was trimmed by 6 bases and J by 1 base, leaving 15 bases between them. The CDR3 has 15 residues. CDR1 is MDHEN and CDR2 is SYDVKM in the germline V gene. CDR3 amino acids: CASSPLDTVQETQYF. DNA for the CDR3: TGTGCCAGCAGCCCTCTCGACACGGTCCAAGAGACCCAGTACTTC.

The chain is built from TRBV7-9 and TRBJ2-7; D not resolved. This CDR3 has 10 residues. Germline lookup yields CDR1 SEHNR and CDR2 FQNEAQ (reference sequence). V was pared by 5 bases and J by 7 bases, with 6 bases between. The chain's CDR3 is CASSRDEQYF. In DNA, the CDR3 is TGTGCCAGCAGCAGGGATGAGCAGTACTTC.

This clonotype was observed a single time. V usage is TRBV20-1 and J usage is TRBJ2-7; 11 bases fit TRBD2. The CDR3 extends over 13 amino acids. From germline, CDR1 is DFQATT and CDR2 SNEGSKA (reference sequence). Losses at the gene ends were 4 bases for V and 4 bases for J; bases not matched to a gene: 3. CDR3 in amino acids: CSAILAGEYEQYF. CDR3 DNA: TGCAGTGCTATACTAGCGGGAGAGTACGAGCAGTACTTC.

This clonotype was recorded once. The chain is built from TRBV27 and TRBJ2-5; TRBD2 is a possible D gene (6 bases). Germline V gives CDR1 MNHEY, CDR2 SMNVEV (reference sequence). Trimming left V 4 bases short and J 5 bases short, with 20 bases between. The CDR3 spans 16 residues. The CDR3 loop is CASSSRGAVPRETQYF. CDR3 nucleotides: TGTGCCAGCAGTTCTCGCGGGGCGGTCCCTAGGGAGACCCAGTACTTC.

The V and J genes are TRBV27 and TRBJ2-1; D is possibly TRBD1 (5 bases). CDR1 MNHEY and CDR2 SMNVEV come from the germline V gene (reference sequence). Trimming pared 3 bases from V and 0 bases from J, leaving 9 bases between. CDR3 length: 15 residues. CDR3: CASSLAGLSYNEQFF. The CDR3 DNA reads TGTGCCAGCAGTTTGGCAGGGCTCTCCTACAATGAGCAGTTCTTC.

This clonotype was seen once. The chain has TRBV5-1 and TRBJ2-1; possible D gene TRBD2, 6 bases. CDR3 length equals 15 residues. CDR1 is SGHRS and CDR2 is YFSETQ in the germline V gene. Trimming took off 3 bases at V and 2 bases at J, with 12 bases between the two ends. CDR3 nucleotide sequence: TGCGCCAGCAGCTGGACCCCGGGGGCCTACAATGAGCAGTTCTTC. As protein: CASSWTPGAYNEQFF. Complete variable domain (other parts from reference TRBV5-1 and TRBJ2-1): KAGVTQTPRYLIKTRGQQVTLSCSPISGHRSVSWYQQTPGQGLQFLFEYFSETQRNKGNFPGRFSGRQFSNSRSEMNVSTLELGDSALYLCASSWTPGAYNEQFFGPGTRLTVL.

This sequence joins TRBV28 and TRBJ2-4; no firm D call. This CDR3 contains 17 residues. Germline loops: CDR1 MDHEN, CDR2 SYDVKM. Trimming removed 5 bases at V and 0 bases at J, with 17 bases between. This CDR3 reads CASSPLQWVSAKNIQYF. CDR3 in DNA: TGTGCCAGCAGTCCCCTACAGTGGGTCTCAGCCAAAAACATTCAGTACTTC.

This clonotype was found once. The chain combines TRBV3-1 with TRBJ2-5; 8 bases match TRBD1. The CDR3 consists of 14 residues. CDR1 is LGHDT and CDR2 is YNNKEL in the germline V gene (reference sequence). The J segment lost 3 bases and the V segment lost 0 bases, leaving 0 bases of the junction unmatched. CDR3: CASSQETGEETQYF. CDR3 nucleotide sequence: TGTGCCAGCAGCCAAGAGACAGGGGAAGAGACCCAGTACTTC.

The chain joins TRBV13 to TRBJ2-1; D unresolved. The CDR3 is 15 amino acids. Germline CDR1 PRHDT, CDR2 FYEKMQ (reference sequence). The V gene lost 0 bases and the J gene lost 6 bases, with 12 bases spanning the gap. The CDR3 bases are TGTGCCAGCAGCTTAGGGACCCTACCACCCAATGAGCAGTTCTTC. Translated, it gives CASSLGTLPPNEQFF.

The chain is built from TRBV4-2 and TRBJ2-5; D might be TRBD2 (6 bases). Per germline, CDR1 LGHNA and CDR2 YNFKEQ. This CDR3 region has 14 residues. Trimming removed 4 bases from V and 5 bases from J, with 14 bases in between. CDR3 protein: CASSPTRELETQYF. The CDR3, as DNA: TGTGCCAGCAGCCCCACCCGGGAGTTGGAGACCCAGTACTTC.

This clonotype has only one observation. The chain is built from TRBV28 and TRBJ2-1, with 8 bases fitting TRBD1. The CDR3 is 13 amino acids. Germline V gives CDR1 MDHEN, CDR2 SYDVKM. Trimming took 5 bases from V and 9 from J; bases not matched to a gene: 6. CDR3 amino acids: CASSPPDRGEQFF. As DNA, the CDR3 is TGTGCCAGCAGTCCCCCCGACAGGGGTGAGCAGTTCTTC.

The V and J genes are TRBV4-3 and TRBJ1-1; D gene uncertain. Trimming removed 1 base at V and 7 bases at J, with 13 bases between. Per germline, CDR1 LGHNA and CDR2 YSLEER. This CDR3 comprises 14 residues. The CDR3 spells CASSQANSRDEAFF. CDR3 in DNA: TGCGCCAGCAGCCAAGCGAACTCGCGGGATGAAGCTTTCTTT.

V is TRBV7-2 and J is TRBJ2-7; 11 bases line up with TRBD1. The V gene end was trimmed by 3 bases and the J gene end by 4 bases; junction bases not matched to a gene: 5. This CDR3 has 15 residues. CDR1 and CDR2 from the germline V gene are SGHTA and FQGNSA. CDR3 in amino acids: CASSFPGQGAYEQYF. CDR3 nucleotide sequence: TGTGCCAGCAGCTTTCCTGGACAGGGGGCTTACGAGCAGTACTTC.

The gene calls are TRBV27 and TRBJ2-2; unclear D gene. The CDR3 sequence is 13 residues long. Germline lookup yields CDR1 MNHEY and CDR2 SMNVEV (reference sequence). V lost 5 bases, J lost 3 bases, and 7 bases lay in between. CDR3 sequence reads: CASSVGYTGELFF. In nucleotides, the CDR3 is TGTGCCAGCAGTGTCGGATACACCGGGGAGCTGTTTTTT.

This clonotype came up once. The chain uses TRBV14 and TRBJ2-5; D gene ambiguous. This CDR3 has 14 residues. Trimming cost V 2 bases and J 7 bases, with 14 bases left between them. CDR1 and CDR2 (germline): SGHDN, FVKESK. CDR3 sequence reads: CASSQFDLTGTQYF. The CDR3 region has the DNA TGTGCCAGCAGCCAATTTGACCTAACGGGGACCCAGTACTTC.

This chain joins TRBV27 and TRBJ2-7; 9 bases map to TRBD2. Germline assignment: CDR1 MNHEY and CDR2 SMNVEV (reference sequence). V was pared by 3 bases and J by 4 bases, with 4 bases of the junction left unmatched. The CDR3 is 14 residues long. The CDR3: CASSFSGRSYEQYF. The CDR3 DNA reads TGTGCCAGCAGTTTCAGCGGGAGGTCGTACGAGCAGTACTTC.